This TCR beta chain was observed in a study of blood T cell repertoires in COVID-19 (dated by TCRdb to 2020 to 2022). Regarding the complete study: The collaborator samples originated in the United States, Italy and Spain and spanned the acute and convalescent phases of COVID-19. Where HLA class I and class II types were available, the types were taken from metadata supplied by the sample provider, not from assay-based typing. Samples were obtained from the ongoing ImmuneRACE study (first 160 participants) and from 950 to 1,500 subjects provided by 6 global collaborators. A freely available public database, intended as a resource for researchers studying the immune response to SARS-CoV-2, is where the repertoires were released. Subjects who had been exposed to COVID-19, were actively infected with it, or had recovered from it provided the deeply sampled blood TCRbeta repertoires that made up the dataset. Sample metadata almost always included a de-identified subject ID, COVID-19 status, age in years and sex. The material from the prospective study consisted of cDNA or gDNA derived from T cells, B-cell-depleted T cells, or PBMCs.

About this clone itself: Its antigen is currently not known. Qualities for individual bases were not recorded, and no much larger clone is one base off.

The immunoSEQ Assay, a bias-controlled multiplex PCR, was used to amplify TCRbeta CDR3 regions from genomic DNA. On the study's bioinformatics: Within the assay, amplification of reference gene primers was used to estimate how many nucleated cells each sample contained. To quantify the absolute abundance of each unique TCRbeta CDR3 rearrangement, sequence reads were collapsed and filtered. For each sample, productive Simpson clonality was calculated as the square root of Simpson's diversity index over productive rearrangements. TCRdb carries this immuneACCESS record with in-frame sequences only. Its versions omit some clonotypes, under half of them owing to an unresolved V gene in the studies checked, with the rest unexplained. The D gene and trimming were derived from the DNA, and the V and J assignments and clone size from that table. This sample gives about 13,000 clones in total; about nine tenths of them show up just once. Of the sample, 14% is held by the ten largest clones.

The CDR3 sequence holds 15 residues, the cysteine and phenylalanine included. This entry keeps only the CDR3 DNA: 45 bases, framed from base 1. From a lookup of the germline V gene, CDR1 and CDR2 are SGHTA and FQGNSA. V is trimmed back by 3 bases and J by 1 base, and the junction contains 5 bases that no gene match accounts for. The study at large found these results: The amount of clinical and demographic metadata varied by source and participant and was provided uncurated.

The collaborating institutions used their own protocols to collect whole blood in K2EDTA tubes. For TCRbeta analysis, collaborators shipped samples in one of three forms: frozen whole blood, isolated PBMCs, or DNA extracted from either of those sample types. The sequence derives from a human donor in a cohort sampled during active COVID-19. Recombination linked TRBV7-2 to TRBJ1-2, with TRBD1 identical over 7 junction bases. The source material was peripheral blood. In nucleotides, the sequence is TGTGCCAGCAGCTTCGGACAGGTTCTTAACTATGGCTACACCTTC. Translated, it gives CASSFGQVLNYGYTF.